The 12 T cell receptor beta chains listed next were all sequenced from one sample in a study of blood T cell repertoires in COVID-19. TCRdb keeps only in-frame clones here, not all; method: immunoSEQ multiplex PCR. The sample contains 380,000 or so clones, roughly 90% of which appear only once. The sequenced material came from PBMCs or T cells enriched from blood (not recorded which). These receptors were collected from a woman aged 30 to 39 with acute COVID-19.

The V call is TRBV19, the J call TRBJ2-2, with D perhaps matching TRBD2 (7 bases). V gave up 5 bases and J gave up 3 bases, with 16 bases separating them. There are 16 residues in the CDR3. CDR1 is LNHDA and CDR2 is SQIVND in the germline V gene (reference sequence). CDR3 amino acids: CASSSRGGGDTGELFF. The CDR3 bases are TGTGCCAGTAGTTCCAGAGGAGGGGGGGACACCGGGGAGCTGTTTTTT. Full variable domain (rest looked up from reference TRBV19 and TRBJ2-2): DGGITQSPKYLFRKEGQNVTLSCEQNLNHDAMYWYRQDPGQGLRLIYYSQIVNDFQKGDIAEGYSVSREKKESFPLTVTSAQKNPTAFYLCASSSRGGGDTGELFFGEGSRLTVL.

The chain has TRBV6-5 and TRBJ1-2; D is undetermined. The CDR3 extends over 16 amino acids. V lost 0 bases to trimming and J lost 0 bases, with 11 bases between them. Germline V lookup: CDR1 MNHEY, CDR2 SVGAGI. Written as DNA, the CDR3 is TGTGCCAGCAGTTACTCCCGCGAGATAGCTAACTATGGCTACACCTTC. Translated, it gives CASSYSREIANYGYTF.

This chain links TRBV24-1 with TRBJ1-5; D remains unclear. This CDR3 spans 13 amino acids. V lost 5 bases, J lost 4 bases, and 8 bases lay in between. Germline-derived CDR1 and CDR2 are KGHDR and SFDVKD. CDR3 in DNA: TGTGCCACCAGTGCAGGTCGGAATCAGCCCCAGCATTTT. This encodes CATSAGRNQPQHF.

The V call is TRBV2, the J call TRBJ1-6, with TRBD1 matching 9 bases. Per germline, CDR1 SNHLY and CDR2 FYNNEI. The CDR3 sequence is 16 residues long. Trimming cost V 6 bases and J 2 bases; bases outside gene matches: 5. The CDR3, as DNA: TGTGCCAGCAGATACGGACAGGGGACCTATAATTCACCCCTCCACTTT. Protein product: CASRYGQGTYNSPLHF.

The genes are TRBV6-6 and TRBJ2-7; D is possibly TRBD2 (6 bases). CDR1 and CDR2 from the germline V gene are MNHNY and SVGAGI (reference sequence). Trimming cost V 5 bases and J 3 bases, with 14 bases left between them. There are 14 residues in the CDR3. CDR3 sequence reads: CASSPTGALYEQYF. Written as DNA, the CDR3 is TGTGCCAGCAGTCCTACGGGAGCCCTCTACGAGCAGTACTTC.

With regard to this clone: The sample holds other DNA sequences that translate to the same CDR3. V usage is TRBV4-1 and J usage is TRBJ2-7; 8 nucleotides match TRBD1. Germline lookup yields CDR1 MGHRA and CDR2 YSYEKL. V dropped 1 base and J dropped 2; count of bases not matched to a gene: 1. This CDR3 spans 14 amino acids. The CDR3 sequence: CASSQGQGTYEQYF. CDR3 nucleotides: TGCGCCAGCAGCCAAGGACAGGGGACCTACGAGCAGTACTTC.

This clone was seen a single time. This chain joins TRBV6-6 and TRBJ2-1; no definite D call. From germline, CDR1 is MNHNY and CDR2 SVGAGI (reference sequence). Trimming shortened V by 5 bases and J by 3 bases, and 14 bases separated the two germline ends. This CDR3 spans 15 amino acids. This CDR3 is CASSPEHADYNEQFF. In DNA form, the CDR3 reads TGTGCCAGCAGTCCAGAACATGCAGACTACAATGAGCAGTTCTTC.

On this clone itself: The same CDR3 also results from other DNA sequences found in this sample. The chain couples TRBV24-1 to TRBJ2-3; no reliable D call. The V gene's germline CDR1 is KGHDR and CDR2 SFDVKD. V was cut by 4 bases and J by 2 bases, with 6 bases left in between. CDR3 length: 13 amino acids. The CDR3 nucleotides read TGTGCCACCAGTGACACTTCCACAGATACGCAGTATTTT. This encodes CATSDTSTDTQYF.

The chain couples TRBV6-1 to TRBJ2-1, with D possibly TRBD2 on 5 matching bases. Germline V gene data show CDR1 as MNHNS and CDR2 as SASEGT. The CDR3 is made up of 14 amino acids. V gave up 3 bases and J gave up 6 bases, with 12 bases separating them. DNA for the CDR3: TGTGCCAGCAGTGACGGACTCATACTCAATGAGCAGTTCTTC. It yields the protein CASSDGLILNEQFF.

The chain employs TRBV4-1 and TRBJ1-6; D not certain. Trimming shortened V by 1 base and J by 0 bases, and 4 bases separated the two germline ends. This CDR3 region has 15 residues. From germline, CDR1 is MGHRA and CDR2 YSYEKL. The CDR3 protein is CASSQGSSYNSPLHF. CDR3 bases: TGCGCCAGCAGCCAAGGGAGCTCCTATAATTCACCCCTCCACTTT.

CDR3 protein: CASSPRGLAPYNEQFF. In DNA form, the CDR3 reads TGCGCCAGCAGCCCTCGGGGACTAGCCCCTTACAATGAGCAGTTCTTC. The chain couples TRBV5-1 to TRBJ2-1; 9 bases are a match to TRBD2. The CDR3 sequence is 16 residues long. V was clipped by 4 bases and J by 4 bases; unmatched bases: 9. CDR1 SGHRS and CDR2 YFSETQ come from the germline V gene.

This clone was seen a few times. The V and J genes are TRBV27 and TRBJ1-6, with D possibly TRBD1 on 5 matching bases. V dropped 3 bases and J dropped 3 bases, with 9 bases sitting between them. CDR3 length: 15 residues. Germline assignment: CDR1 MNHEY and CDR2 SMNVEV (reference sequence). The CDR3 sequence is CASSFSRVYNSPLHF. The DNA of the CDR3 is TGTGCCAGCAGTTTCTCCAGGGTCTATAATTCACCCCTCCACTTT.